The 23 T cell receptor beta chains below come from one sample, sequenced in a study of spatial heterogeneity in lung cancer. Noted time point: sample taken at primary tumor resection. TCRdb recomputed calls from the 5' RACE reads with MiXCR, one row per CDR3 protein. The table records over 9,500 distinct CDR3 sequences, more than 3% of them present only once. Sequencing was performed on PBMCs, taken at surgery. All receptors come from a female donor with early-stage non-small cell lung cancer.

The sample holds many counts of this clonotype. The V and J genes are TRBV4-3 and TRBJ2-7; the match to TRBD2 covers 13 bases. CDR3 length: 17 amino acids. J was trimmed by 4 bases and V by 1 base; bases with no gene match: 7. The germline gives CDR1 LGHNA, CDR2 YSLEER. CDR3 sequence reads: CASSQAQLAGGPYEQYF. CDR3 coding DNA: TGCGCCAGCAGCCAAGCCCAACTAGCGGGAGGGCCATACGAGCAGTACTTC.

This clonotype was seen at least ten times. The chain carries TRBV5-1 and TRBJ1-1, with TRBD1 as a possible D gene (5 bases). Trimming shortened V by 0 bases and J by 1 base, and 13 bases separated the two germline ends. The CDR3 contains 16 residues. The germline CDR1 and CDR2 sequences are SGHRS and YFSETQ. CDR3 residues: CASSLVVPGTNTEAFF. CDR3 coding DNA: TGCGCCAGCAGCTTGGTTGTACCGGGGACGAACACTGAAGCTTTCTTT.

The chain employs TRBV9 and TRBJ2-3; no firm D call. Trimming took 0 bases from V and 0 from J, leaving 11 bases between them. Germline loops: CDR1 SGDLS, CDR2 YYNGEE. There are 16 residues in the CDR3. The DNA of the CDR3 is TGTGCCAGCAGCGTAGAGGGCGGCTCTAGCACAGATACGCAGTATTTT. Protein: CASSVEGGSSTDTQYF.

At least ten counts were recorded for this clonotype. The rearrangement links TRBV18 to TRBJ2-5; no definite D call. CDR1 and CDR2 (germline): KGHSH, LQKENI. Trimming removed 3 bases from V and 5 bases from J, with 16 bases in between. This CDR3 region has 15 residues. The CDR3 reads CASSPDVGSGETQYF. The CDR3 bases are TGTGCCAGCTCACCCGATGTGGGAAGTGGGGAGACCCAGTACTTC.

This clonotype appeared many times. The CDR3 nucleotides are TGCGCCAGCAGCTTGGTGGGACAGGGCTATAATTCACCCCTCCACTTT. Translation gives CASSLVGQGYNSPLHF. The chain joins TRBV5-1 to TRBJ1-6, with TRBD1 matching over 9 bases. Germline CDR1 is SGHRS and CDR2 is YFSETQ. The CDR3 has 16 amino acids. Losses at the gene ends were 0 bases for V and 3 bases for J; bases not matched to a gene: 1.

This chain links TRBV5-1 with TRBJ2-1; 7 nucleotides agree with TRBD2. The V segment lost 4 bases and the J segment 4 bases; nucleotides outside the gene matches: 5. CDR1 is SGHRS, CDR2 YFSETQ, per germline. The CDR3 runs to 14 residues. In DNA form, the CDR3 reads TGCGCCAGCAGCGGCGGGACTACATACAATGAGCAGTTCTTC. Protein: CASSGGTTYNEQFF.

This clonotype has ten or more counts. V usage is TRBV5-6 and J usage is TRBJ2-6; 12 nucleotides agree with TRBD1. V gave up 4 bases and J gave up 2 bases; unmatched junction bases: 13. Germline lookup yields CDR1 SGHDT and CDR2 YYEEEE. There are 20 residues in the CDR3. The CDR3 sequence: CASSPVGTGGPVPGANVLTF. CDR3 nucleotide sequence: TGTGCCAGCAGCCCTGTCGGGACAGGGGGCCCGGTTCCTGGGGCCAACGTCCTGACTTTC.

This clonotype was recorded at least ten times. This sequence joins TRBV25-1 and TRBJ2-5, with 7 nucleotides matching TRBD2. After removal of 3 bases from V and 5 bases from J, the junction contained 9 bases not matched to a gene. This CDR3 has 15 amino acids. Germline V gene sequence: CDR1 MGHDK, CDR2 SYGVNS. This chain's CDR3 is CASSELGLAAETQYF. The CDR3 nucleotides are TGTGCCAGCAGTGAGCTGGGGCTAGCGGCGGAGACCCAGTACTTC. Complete variable domain (other parts from reference TRBV25-1 and TRBJ2-5): EADIYQTPRYLVIGTGKKITLECSQTMGHDKMYWYQQDPGMELHLIHYSYGVNSTEKGDLSSESTVSRIRTEHFPLTLESARPSHTSQYLCASSELGLAAETQYFGPGTRLLVL.

This clonotype was counted at least ten times. The V gene is TRBV6-2 or TRBV6-3, the J gene TRBJ2-2, with D maybe TRBD2 (6 bases). The length of the CDR3 is 17 residues. Germline V gene data show CDR1 as MNHEY and CDR2 as SVGEGT. The V end lost 0 bases, the J end lost 0 bases, and 11 bases lay between the germline ends. The CDR3 loop is CASSYSLGSTNTGELFF. Written as DNA, the CDR3 is TGTGCCAGCAGTTACTCGCTCGGGAGCACGAACACCGGGGAGCTGTTTTTT.

Ten or more counts support this clonotype. The rearrangement uses TRBV20-1 and TRBJ2-1; 11 bases agree with TRBD2. CDR3 length: 16 amino acids. Germline V gene lookup returns CDR1 DFQATT and CDR2 SNEGSKA (reference sequence). J was trimmed by 8 bases and V by 1 base; bases with no gene match: 10. The CDR3 loop is CSARGGTSGRGDEQFF. In DNA, the CDR3 is TGCAGTGCTAGAGGGGGCACTAGCGGGAGAGGTGATGAGCAGTTCTTC.

Only a few counts were recorded for this clonotype. V usage is TRBV9 and J usage is TRBJ2-3; D call uncertain. The V and J ends lost 4 bases and 4 bases respectively, with 13 bases between them. The CDR3 contains 14 residues. Germline-derived CDR1 and CDR2 are SGDLS and YYNGEE. In DNA, the CDR3 is TGTGCCAGCAGCTCACGACTGGAATCAGATACGCAGTATTTT. Protein product: CASSSRLESDTQYF.

The chain links TRBV19 to TRBJ2-7; 11 positions match TRBD2. The CDR3 covers 14 residues. The germline gives CDR1 LNHDA, CDR2 SQIVND (reference sequence). Trimming took 9 bases from V and 2 from J; bases not matched to a gene: 6. CDR3 region: CASSSGGPPYEQYF. In nucleotides, the CDR3 is TGTGCCAGCTCTAGCGGGGGGCCTCCCTACGAGCAGTACTTC.

This clonotype was observed at least ten times. This chain uses TRBV28 with TRBJ2-1; D is possibly TRBD1 or TRBD2 (5 bases each). Germline CDR1 and CDR2: MDHEN and SYDVKM. The CDR3 has 15 residues. Trimming pared 2 bases from V and 3 bases from J, leaving 11 bases between. In nucleotides, the CDR3 is TGTGCCAGCAGTTTAGTGGGGGATCTCTACAATGAGCAGTTCTTC. Translated, it gives CASSLVGDLYNEQFF.

V and J are TRBV25-1 and TRBJ1-5, with 7 bases that match TRBD1. Germline CDR1 reads MGHDK; CDR2 reads SYGVNS. The CDR3 is 12 residues long. Losses at the gene ends were 6 bases for V and 4 bases for J; bases not matched to a gene: 0. In DNA, the CDR3 is TGTGCCAGCAGCAGGGGGAATCAGCCCCAGCATTTT. This codes for CASSRGNQPQHF.

This clonotype was seen many times. The rearrangement links TRBV7-2 to TRBJ2-2, with D perhaps TRBD1 or TRBD2 (5 bases each). Between the trimmed V and J ends, which lost 2 bases and 5 bases, there was a span of 15 bases. Looked up from germline, CDR1 is SGHTA and CDR2 is FQGNSA. The CDR3 contains 16 residues. The DNA of the CDR3 is TGTGCCAGCAGCTTAAATATGGGGGATGTAACCGGGGAGCTGTTTTTT. Translating it yields CASSLNMGDVTGELFF. Variable domain in full (rest from reference TRBV7-2 and TRBJ2-2): GAGVSQSPSNKVTEKGKDVELRCDPISGHTALYWYRQSLGQGLEFLIYFQGNSAPDKSGLPSDRFSAERTGGSVSTLTIQRTQQEDSAVYLCASSLNMGDVTGELFFGEGSRLTVL.

Ten or more counts support this clonotype. The rearrangement joins TRBV12-3 or TRBV12-4 to TRBJ1-1, with TRBD1 as a possible D gene (6 bases). Trimming shortened V by 4 bases and J by 4 bases, and 16 bases separated the two germline ends. This CDR3 region has 15 residues. DNA for the CDR3: TGTGCCAGCAGTTGGTACGGGGGCCGTGGCACTGAAGCTTTCTTT. It encodes CASSWYGGRGTEAFF.

The table lists this clonotype with many counts. The CDR3 bases are TGTGCCAGCAGTCAGTGGGGGGCCCCCGGGGAAAAACTGTTTTTT. The encoded protein is CASSQWGAPGEKLFF. The chain recombines TRBV3-1 with TRBJ1-4; a possible D gene is TRBD1 (6 bases). CDR3 length equals 15 residues. Germline V gene sequence: CDR1 LGHDT, CDR2 YNNKEL (reference sequence). Trimming took 6 bases from V and 8 from J, leaving 19 bases between them.

This clonotype was picked up many times. The CDR3 bases are TGTGCCAGCAGCCCCACCATAGGAATGCAATCCACAGATACGCAGTATTTT. Encoded protein: CASSPTIGMQSTDTQYF. The chain uses TRBV7-9 and TRBJ2-3; no reliable D call. V was cut by 5 bases and J by 2 bases, with 20 bases left in between. Germline V gives CDR1 SEHNR, CDR2 FQNEAQ (reference sequence). CDR3 length equals 17 residues.

This clonotype was recorded many times. This sequence joins TRBV5-1 and TRBJ1-1, with D tentatively TRBD1 (6 bases). The ends were cut back, 4 bases at V and 1 base at J, with 14 bases in the middle. In germline, CDR1 is SGHRS, CDR2 YFSETQ. This CDR3 is 15 amino acids long. The CDR3 sequence is CASSQQGFANTEAFF. The CDR3 DNA sequence: TGCGCCAGCAGCCAACAGGGTTTCGCGAACACTGAAGCTTTCTTT.

This clonotype was seen at least ten times. The chain couples TRBV4-3 to TRBJ2-1; the match to TRBD2 covers 7 bases. The ends lost 3 bases at V and 8 bases at J; junction bases unmatched: 7. Germline values: CDR1 LGHNA, CDR2 YSLEER. This CDR3 spans 14 amino acids. DNA for the CDR3: TGCGCCAGCAGCCACTCGGGGGGTTCGGATGAGCAGTTCTTC. Encoded protein: CASSHSGGSDEQFF.

This clonotype was seen repeatedly, ten times or more. The chain has TRBV5-1 and TRBJ2-1, with TRBD1 identical over 12 bases. The CDR3 extends over 17 amino acids. The V gene's germline CDR1 is SGHRS and CDR2 YFSETQ. The junction had 9 bases not matched to a gene; V was cut back by 1 base and J by 7 bases. CDR3 loop: CASSLSTGQGAGNEQFF. The DNA of the CDR3 is TGCGCCAGCAGCTTGTCCACGGGACAGGGGGCTGGAAATGAGCAGTTCTTC.

This clonotype was recorded many times. The rearrangement uses TRBV21-1 and TRBJ2-7; the table's TRBD1 call for D was not verified on the DNA. TRBV21-1 corresponds to a pseudogene. The CDR3 sequence is 15 residues long. The CDR3 sequence: CASREWGADKDEQYF. The CDR3 DNA reads as TGTGCCAGCAGAGAATGGGGGGCGGATAAGGACGAGCAGTACTTC.

This clonotype was found many times. The chain carries TRBV27 and TRBJ2-7, with 8 positions matching TRBD1. In germline, CDR1 is MNHEY, CDR2 SMNVEV (reference sequence). The CDR3 extends over 15 amino acids. Germline trimming cut 5 bases from V and 3 bases from J; bases unmatched to any gene: 9. This chain's CDR3 is CASSPWTGKVYEQYF. The CDR3 DNA reads TGTGCCAGCAGTCCCTGGACAGGGAAGGTCTACGAGCAGTACTTC.